A single sample gave rise to the 14 T cell receptor beta chains below, sequenced in a study of cytomegalovirus exposure and HLA in healthy donors. With 60 Vbeta and 13 Jbeta primers, the PCR was carried out. Clones were read by immunoSEQ multiplex PCR, and TCRdb kept only the in-frame ones, dropping some. The table lists 150,000 to 200,000 clones, over 75% of them singletons. Sample: PBMCs. These receptors came from a human donor in good health.

V usage is TRBV19 and J usage is TRBJ1-4, with D perhaps TRBD1 (6 bases). This CDR3 is built from 19 residues. Germline CDR1 reads LNHDA; CDR2 reads SQIVND (reference sequence). V dropped 4 bases and J dropped 7 bases, with 28 bases sitting between them. CDR3 nucleotide sequence: TGTGCCAGTAGTACATATCACACAGGGTCGGGTCTCTGGGGTGAAAAACTGTTTTTT. This sequence encodes CASSTYHTGSGLWGEKLFF.

V is TRBV6-6 and J is TRBJ2-5; possible D gene TRBD1, 6 bases. Trimming removed 5 bases at V and 4 bases at J, with 17 bases between. Germline CDR1 reads MNHNY; CDR2 reads SVGAGI (reference sequence). The CDR3 loop spans 15 amino acids. Here the CDR3 reads CASSASQGWIETQYF. In DNA, the CDR3 is TGTGCCAGCAGTGCTAGCCAGGGGTGGATAGAGACCCAGTACTTC.

The chain combines TRBV21-1 with TRBJ1-5; the table's TRBD1 call for D was not verified on the DNA. TRBV21-1 is marked as a pseudogene. CDR3 length equals 19 residues. CDR3 DNA sequence: TGTGCCAGCCCTAAACGTCCGGGACAGGGAACGGTTAGCAATCAGCCCCAGCATTTT. It encodes CASPKRPGQGTVSNQPQHF.

This clone came up once. The V call is TRBV2, the J call TRBJ2-2, with a weak D call TRBD2 (6 bases). Trimming took off 3 bases at V and 6 bases at J, with 8 bases between the two ends. CDR1 and CDR2 (germline): SNHLY, FYNNEI. CDR3 length equals 13 residues. CDR3: CASSEGLPGELFF. DNA for the CDR3: TGTGCCAGCAGTGAGGGACTCCCCGGGGAGCTGTTTTTT. The full variable domain, with the rest looked up from reference TRBV2 and TRBJ2-2, is EPEVTQTPSHQVTQMGQEVILRCVPISNHLYFYWYRQILGQKVEFLVSFYNNEISEKSEIFDDQFSVERPDGSNFTLKIRSTKLEDSAMYFCASSEGLPGELFFGEGSRLTVL.

J is TRBJ2-7 and V is TRBV5-1; weak D call: TRBD2 (6 bases). CDR1 is SGHRS and CDR2 is YFSETQ in the germline V gene. The CDR3 is 14 residues long. Between the trimmed V and J ends, which lost 2 bases and 4 bases, there was a span of 13 bases. Here the CDR3 reads CASSFVGGKYEQYF. The CDR3 DNA reads TGCGCCAGCAGCTTCGTCGGGGGAAAGTACGAGCAGTACTTC.

The chain is built from TRBV29-1 and TRBJ1-1; D uncertain. Trimming shortened V by 4 bases and J by 5 bases, and 14 bases separated the two germline ends. Looked up from germline, CDR1 is SQVTM and CDR2 is ANQGSEA. The CDR3 is 13 residues long. CDR3 amino acids: CSVGEGGGTEAFF. CDR3 bases: TGCAGCGTTGGGGAGGGCGGTGGAACTGAAGCTTTCTTT.

This chain uses TRBV23-1 with TRBJ1-2; D may be TRBD1 (5 bases). TRBV23-1 counts as an open reading frame of uncertain function. V lost 0 bases and J 5 bases, leaving 13 bases between the germline ends. The CDR3 spans 15 residues. Here the CDR3 DNA reads TGCGCCAGCAGTCAATCGAAGGGGCCGACTTATGGCTACACCTTC. Its protein is CASSQSKGPTYGYTF.

V and J are TRBV19 and TRBJ2-1; 12 positions agree with TRBD2. The CDR3 loop spans 16 amino acids. After removal of 4 bases from V and 0 bases from J, the junction contained 1 base not matched to a gene. Germline loops: CDR1 LNHDA, CDR2 SQIVND (reference sequence). The CDR3 DNA reads TGTGCCAGTAGTACACTAGCGGGGGGCTCCTACAATGAGCAGTTCTTC. Translating gives CASSTLAGGSYNEQFF.

Details on this clone: Other DNA sequences in the same sample also yield this CDR3. The chain is built from TRBV4-1 and TRBJ1-1; TRBD1 matches 10 bases. The CDR3 has 15 residues. Germline lookup yields CDR1 MGHRA and CDR2 YSYEKL. J was trimmed by 1 base and V by 1 base; bases with no gene match: 0. CDR3 region: CASSQGQGANTEAFF. The CDR3 DNA reads as TGCGCCAGCAGCCAAGGACAGGGGGCGAACACTGAAGCTTTCTTT.

The genes are TRBV2 and TRBJ1-6; maybe TRBD1 (6 bases). This CDR3 region has 15 residues. Germline lookup yields CDR1 SNHLY and CDR2 FYNNEI. Trimming cost V 5 bases and J 8 bases, with 16 bases left between them. The CDR3 here is CASSIQGGGDSPLHF. In DNA form, the CDR3 reads TGTGCCAGCAGTATACAGGGTGGTGGCGATTCACCCCTCCACTTT.

The chain is built from TRBV6-1 and TRBJ2-3; no firm D call. This CDR3 has 15 residues. V lost 2 bases and J 6 bases, leaving 15 bases between the germline ends. The germline V gene encodes CDR1 MNHNS and CDR2 SASEGT. In DNA, the CDR3 is TGTGCCAGCAGTGAACCCGGGTCTCGACCCGATACGCAGTATTTT. Amino acids: CASSEPGSRPDTQYF.

This clone was counted once. V and J are TRBV4-2 and TRBJ2-7; 11 positions match TRBD2. Germline CDR1 reads LGHNA; CDR2 reads YNFKEQ. The trim removed 1 base at V and 6 bases at J, leaving 2 bases unmatched. CDR3 length: 14 residues. CDR3 residues: CASSQGLAGPEQYF. Written as DNA, the CDR3 is TGTGCCAGCAGCCAAGGACTAGCGGGGCCCGAGCAGTACTTC.

The chain has TRBV6-5 and TRBJ2-1, with 16 bases aligning to TRBD2. With V trimmed by 5 bases and J by 7 bases, 2 bases remained unmatched. The V gene's germline CDR1 is MNHEY and CDR2 SVGAGI. The CDR3 runs 15 residues. CDR3 bases: TGTGCCAGCAGTGGGACTAGCGGGGGGGCTAATGAGCAGTTCTTC. This translates into CASSGTSGGANEQFF.

This rearrangement joins TRBV9 to TRBJ1-5, with a tentative D call TRBD1 (5 bases). Germline CDR1 is SGDLS and CDR2 is YYNGEE. This CDR3 contains 14 residues. Trimming left V 3 bases short and J 5 bases short, with 12 bases between. The CDR3 loop is CASSATNRHQPQHF. Written as DNA, the CDR3 is TGTGCCAGCAGCGCTACAAACAGGCATCAGCCCCAGCATTTT.